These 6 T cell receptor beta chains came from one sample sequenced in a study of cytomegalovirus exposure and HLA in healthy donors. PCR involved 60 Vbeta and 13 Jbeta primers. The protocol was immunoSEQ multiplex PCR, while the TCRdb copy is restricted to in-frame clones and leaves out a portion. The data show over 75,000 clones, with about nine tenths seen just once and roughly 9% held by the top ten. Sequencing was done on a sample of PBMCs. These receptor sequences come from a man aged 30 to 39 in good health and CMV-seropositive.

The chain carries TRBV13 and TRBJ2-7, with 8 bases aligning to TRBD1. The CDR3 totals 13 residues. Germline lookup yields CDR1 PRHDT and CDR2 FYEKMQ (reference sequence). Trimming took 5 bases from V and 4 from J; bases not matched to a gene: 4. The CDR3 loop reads CASSGGQVYEQYF. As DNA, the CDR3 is TGTGCCAGCAGCGGGGGACAGGTATACGAGCAGTACTTC.

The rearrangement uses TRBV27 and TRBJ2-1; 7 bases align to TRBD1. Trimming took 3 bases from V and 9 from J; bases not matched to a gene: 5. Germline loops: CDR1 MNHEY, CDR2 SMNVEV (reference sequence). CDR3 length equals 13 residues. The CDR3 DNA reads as TGTGCCAGCAGTTTTTCTAACAGGGGTGAGCAGTTCTTC. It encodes CASSFSNRGEQFF.

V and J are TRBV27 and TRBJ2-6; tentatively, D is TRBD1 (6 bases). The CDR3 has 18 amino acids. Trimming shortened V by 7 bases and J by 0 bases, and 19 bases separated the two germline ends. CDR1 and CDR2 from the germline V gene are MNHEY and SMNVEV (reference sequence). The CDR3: CASTERGTHNSGANVLTF. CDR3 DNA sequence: TGTGCCAGCACCGAAAGGGGGACGCACAACTCTGGGGCCAACGTCCTGACTTTC.

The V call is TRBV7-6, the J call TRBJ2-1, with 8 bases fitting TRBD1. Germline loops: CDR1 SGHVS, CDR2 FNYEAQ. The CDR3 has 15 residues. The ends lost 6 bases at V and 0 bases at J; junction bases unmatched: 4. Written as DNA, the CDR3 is TGTGCCAGCAGTGTTGGACAGGGCTCCTACAATGAGCAGTTCTTC. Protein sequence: CASSVGQGSYNEQFF.

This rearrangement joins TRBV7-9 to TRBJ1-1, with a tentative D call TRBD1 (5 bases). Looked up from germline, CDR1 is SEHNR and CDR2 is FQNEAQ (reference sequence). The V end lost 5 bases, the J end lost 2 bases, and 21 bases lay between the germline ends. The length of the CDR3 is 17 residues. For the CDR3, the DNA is TGTGCCAGCAGCCCCCTGGGCCTCCCCAGGGCTAACACTGAAGCTTTCTTT. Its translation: CASSPLGLPRANTEAFF.

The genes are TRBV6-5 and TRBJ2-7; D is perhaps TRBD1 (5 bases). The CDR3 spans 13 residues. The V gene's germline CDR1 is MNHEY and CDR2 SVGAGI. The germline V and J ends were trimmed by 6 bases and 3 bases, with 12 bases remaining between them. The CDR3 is CASSDRINYEQYF. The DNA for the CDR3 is TGTGCCAGCAGCGACAGAATCAACTACGAGCAGTACTTC.